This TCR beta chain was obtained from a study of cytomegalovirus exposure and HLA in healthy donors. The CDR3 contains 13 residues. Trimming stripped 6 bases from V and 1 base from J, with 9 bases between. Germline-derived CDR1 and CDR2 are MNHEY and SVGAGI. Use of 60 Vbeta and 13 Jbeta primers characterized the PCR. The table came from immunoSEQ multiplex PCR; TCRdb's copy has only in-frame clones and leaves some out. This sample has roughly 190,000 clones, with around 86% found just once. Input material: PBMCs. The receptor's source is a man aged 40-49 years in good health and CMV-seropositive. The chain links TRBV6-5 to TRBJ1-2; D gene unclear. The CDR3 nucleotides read TGTGCCAGCAGGTCCACCTATAACTATGGCTACACCTTC. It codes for CASRSTYNYGYTF.